The 26 T cell receptor beta chains listed next were all sequenced from one sample in a study of cytomegalovirus exposure and HLA in healthy donors. Measured with immunoSEQ multiplex PCR; TCRdb has only the in-frame clones, and not every one. The repertoire holds 200,000 to 250,000 clones, approximately 90% seen once, with 0.85% to 1.2% in the top ten. The sequenced sample was PBMCs. These receptor sequences come from a woman aged 18 to 35 in good health and CMV-seronegative.

The V and J genes are TRBV6-6 and TRBJ1-1, with 7 nucleotides matching TRBD1. This CDR3 contains 14 residues. CDR1 MNHNY and CDR2 SVGAGI come from the germline V gene (reference sequence). Trimming removed 2 bases from V and 0 bases from J; junction bases left unmatched: 0. The CDR3 is CASSYGTVNTEAFF. The CDR3 nucleotides are TGTGCCAGCAGTTACGGGACAGTGAACACTGAAGCTTTCTTT.

This chain joins TRBV19 and TRBJ2-4, with D perhaps matching TRBD2 (6 bases). Germline V gene data show CDR1 as LNHDA and CDR2 as SQIVND (reference sequence). Between the trimmed V and J ends, which lost 8 bases and 2 bases, there was a span of 16 bases. CDR3 size: 15 residues. The CDR3 protein is CASGEGGITKNIQYF. The CDR3 DNA is TGTGCCAGTGGCGAGGGAGGTATCACCAAAAACATTCAGTACTTC.

The V call is TRBV6-6, the J call TRBJ2-7; D is undetermined. Trimming stripped 2 bases from V and 3 bases from J, with 11 bases between. Germline lookup yields CDR1 MNHNY and CDR2 SVGAGI (reference sequence). The CDR3 is 14 residues long. CDR3 DNA: TGTGCCAGCAGTTACGCTACTATATTCTACGAGCAGTACTTC. This codes for CASSYATIFYEQYF.

This clone was seen a single time. This rearrangement joins TRBV12-5 to TRBJ1-5; 9 bases line up with TRBD1. V was pared by 3 bases and J by 6 bases, with 9 bases of the junction left unmatched. CDR1 and CDR2 (germline): LGHNT, FRNRAP. This CDR3 has 16 residues. The CDR3 DNA reads TGTGCTAGTGGTTTTATTGTGGACAGGGGAGTTCAGCCCCAGCATTTT. Protein: CASGFIVDRGVQPQHF.

The chain links TRBV5-1 to TRBJ2-3; 12 bases are shared with TRBD2. The V segment lost 4 bases and the J segment 3 bases; nucleotides outside the gene matches: 6. The CDR3 has 16 residues. Germline loops: CDR1 SGHRS, CDR2 YFSETQ. The CDR3 sequence: CASSLKTSGSTDTQYF. For the CDR3, the DNA is TGCGCCAGCAGCCTAAAGACTAGCGGGAGTACAGATACGCAGTATTTT.

The rearrangement joins TRBV5-6 to TRBJ2-1; 8 bases agree with TRBD2. This CDR3 region has 15 residues. The V gene's germline CDR1 is SGHDT and CDR2 YYEEEE. V lost 0 bases and J lost 8; bases outside the gene matches: 7. The CDR3: CASSLAGGPRDEQFF. Written as DNA, the CDR3 is TGTGCCAGCAGCTTGGCGGGAGGGCCCAGGGATGAGCAGTTCTTC.

The V and J genes are TRBV7-2 and TRBJ1-5, with D perhaps TRBD1 (5 bases). Germline assignment: CDR1 SGHTA and CDR2 FQGNSA. The CDR3 loop spans 16 amino acids. Trimming took 1 base from V and 0 from J, leaving 10 bases between them. For the CDR3, the DNA is TGTGCCAGCAGCTTAGGGGGGGGGTATAGCAATCAGCCCCAGCATTTT. As protein: CASSLGGGYSNQPQHF.

The chain combines TRBV29-1 with TRBJ1-3; tentative D call: TRBD1 (6 bases). Trimming left V 7 bases short and J 0 bases short, with 13 bases between. The germline CDR1 and CDR2 sequences are SQVTM and ANQGSEA. This CDR3 contains 14 residues. The CDR3 here is CSALDSHSGNTIYF. For the CDR3, the DNA is TGCAGCGCCCTGGACAGTCACTCTGGAAACACCATATATTTT.

The gene calls are TRBV20-1 and TRBJ1-2; 8 bases are shared with TRBD1. This CDR3 comprises 11 residues. Germline V gives CDR1 DFQATT, CDR2 SNEGSKA (reference sequence). The V segment lost 6 bases and the J segment 6 bases; nucleotides outside the gene matches: 3. The CDR3 sequence: CSAAGQDGYTF. CDR3 nucleotide sequence: TGCAGTGCGGCGGGACAGGATGGCTACACCTTC.

This rearrangement joins TRBV30 to TRBJ2-3; D is unclear. Germline CDR1 is GTSNPN and CDR2 is SVGIG (reference sequence). Trimming took 0 bases from V and 1 from J, leaving 11 bases between them. This CDR3 contains 15 residues. The CDR3 DNA sequence: TGTGCCTGGAGTGTCCAGGCTTCGGGCACAGATACGCAGTATTTT. Its translation: CAWSVQASGTDTQYF. Drawing the rest from reference TRBV30 and TRBJ2-3, the complete variable domain is SQTIHQWPATLVQPVGSPLSLECTVEGTSNPNLYWYRQAAGRGLQLLFYSVGIGQISSEVPQNLSASRPQDRQFILSSKKLLLSDSGFYLCAWSVQASGTDTQYFGPGTRLTVL.

The J gene is TRBJ1-1, the V gene TRBV10-3; D is possibly TRBD1 (6 bases). The CDR3 covers 17 residues. V was cut by 3 bases and J by 4 bases, with 21 bases left in between. Per the germline V gene, CDR1 is ENHRY and CDR2 is SYGVKD. DNA of the CDR3: TGTGCCATCAGTGAACGAGGGGACACCCACTTGAGCACTGAAGCTTTCTTT. Its protein is CAISERGDTHLSTEAFF.

V is TRBV15 and J is TRBJ2-1, with 10 bases aligning to TRBD2. Germline CDR1 LNHNV, CDR2 YYDKDF (reference sequence). The CDR3 length is 17 residues. The J segment lost 0 bases and the V segment lost 3 bases, leaving 5 bases of the junction unmatched. CDR3 sequence (DNA): TGTGCCACCAGCAGTCTAGCGGGGGATGGCTCCTACAATGAGCAGTTCTTC. Its translation is CATSSLAGDGSYNEQFF.

The chain couples TRBV5-6 to TRBJ1-1; the match to TRBD1 covers 10 bases. Per the germline V gene, CDR1 is SGHDT and CDR2 is YYEEEE. Losses at the gene ends were 0 bases for V and 6 bases for J; bases not matched to a gene: 8. CDR3 length: 16 amino acids. CDR3 sequence reads: CASSLGWGQGWSEAFF. The CDR3 DNA is TGTGCCAGCAGCTTGGGGTGGGGACAGGGGTGGTCTGAAGCTTTCTTT.

The rearrangement links TRBV9 to TRBJ2-1, with TRBD2 matching 12 bases. V lost 0 bases, J lost 2 bases, and 3 bases stayed unmatched. The CDR3 totals 17 residues. CDR1 SGDLS and CDR2 YYNGEE come from the germline V gene. CDR3 nucleotide sequence: TGTGCCAGCAGCGTAGGAAGGACTAGCGGGACCTACAATGAGCAGTTCTTC. It yields the protein CASSVGRTSGTYNEQFF. Together with reference TRBV9 and TRBJ2-1, the CDR3 gives the full variable domain: DSGVTQTPKHLITATGQRVTLRCSPRSGDLSVYWYQQSLDQGLQFLIQYYNGEERAKGNILERFSAQQFPDLHSELNLSSLELGDSALYFCASSVGRTSGTYNEQFFGPGTRLTVL.

V usage is TRBV28 and J usage is TRBJ1-4; D is unclear. V was cut by 1 base and J by 6 bases, with 12 bases left in between. Germline values: CDR1 MDHEN, CDR2 SYDVKM. This CDR3 has 15 residues. The CDR3 loop is CASSLSGSPYEKLFF. CDR3 coding DNA: TGTGCCAGCAGTTTATCAGGTTCCCCTTATGAAAAACTGTTTTTT.

The CDR3 here is CASSKDGTYEQYF. CDR3 in DNA: TGTGCCAGCAGCAAGGACGGGACCTACGAGCAGTACTTC. This chain connects TRBV5-4 to TRBJ2-7; D may be TRBD2 (5 bases). Trimming shortened V by 4 bases and J by 2 bases, and 10 bases separated the two germline ends. Looked up from germline, CDR1 is SGHNT and CDR2 is YYREEE (reference sequence). The CDR3 is 13 amino acids.

This clone is a singleton in its sample. The J gene is TRBJ2-7, the V gene TRBV28; TRBD2 matches at 10 bases. Germline V lookup: CDR1 MDHEN, CDR2 SYDVKM. This CDR3 has 13 residues. Trimming cost V 4 bases and J 6 bases; bases outside gene matches: 3. The CDR3 reads CASSSRTSGEQYF. CDR3 nucleotide sequence: TGTGCCAGCAGTTCTCGGACTAGCGGCGAGCAGTACTTC.

The chain employs TRBV27 and TRBJ2-3; D gene ambiguous. Germline CDR1 is MNHEY and CDR2 is SMNVEV (reference sequence). The V and J ends lost 2 bases and 3 bases respectively, with 12 bases between them. This CDR3 has 15 residues. The CDR3 loop is CASSLRSSMTDTQYF. DNA for the CDR3: TGTGCCAGCAGTTTACGGTCGAGCATGACAGATACGCAGTATTTT.

This chain joins TRBV5-5 and TRBJ1-1; tentative D call: TRBD1 (5 bases). Trimming stripped 5 bases from V and 3 bases from J, with 11 bases between. This CDR3 has 13 residues. Per germline, CDR1 SGHKS and CDR2 YYEKEE (reference sequence). The CDR3 sequence is CASSLRGDTEAFF. In nucleotides, the CDR3 is TGTGCCAGCAGTCTCCGGGGGGACACTGAAGCTTTCTTT.

The chain employs TRBV6-1 and TRBJ1-1; perhaps TRBD1 as D (6 bases). Trimming pared 2 bases from V and 0 bases from J, leaving 7 bases between. CDR3 length: 14 residues. Germline loops: CDR1 MNHNS, CDR2 SASEGT. The CDR3 is CASSETGLNTEAFF. The DNA of the CDR3 is TGTGCCAGCAGTGAAACAGGGCTGAACACTGAAGCTTTCTTT.

The rearrangement joins TRBV6-1 to TRBJ2-3; D may be TRBD1 (6 bases). This CDR3 is 16 amino acids long. The germline V and J ends were trimmed by 3 bases and 2 bases, with 15 bases remaining between them. CDR1 and CDR2 from the germline V gene are MNHNS and SASEGT. The CDR3 coding sequence is TGTGCCAGCAGTGAGATGATGGGGACATTCACAGATACGCAGTATTTT. Translated: CASSEMMGTFTDTQYF.

The chain recombines TRBV19 with TRBJ1-2; maybe TRBD1 (5 bases). The CDR3 totals 14 residues. Trimming removed 4 bases from V and 5 bases from J, with 14 bases in between. The germline V gene has CDR1 LNHDA and CDR2 SQIVND (reference sequence). This CDR3 is CASSSEGGVYGYTF. CDR3 DNA: TGTGCCAGTAGTAGTGAGGGAGGGGTTTATGGCTACACCTTC.

V and J are TRBV5-1 and TRBJ2-2, with D unclear. This CDR3 comprises 14 residues. Per germline, CDR1 SGHRS and CDR2 YFSETQ. Deletions cut 0 bases from V and 3 bases from J, with 6 bases between. In DNA, the CDR3 is TGCGCCAGCAGCTTGGACACCTACACCGGGGAGCTGTTTTTT. This gives the protein CASSLDTYTGELFF.

This chain connects TRBV30 to TRBJ2-1; weak D call: TRBD2 (7 bases). This CDR3 contains 11 residues. Germline V gene data show CDR1 as GTSNPN and CDR2 as SVGIG (reference sequence). This CDR3 reads CAGRGGNEQFF. The CDR3 DNA reads as TGTGCGGGGAGGGGGGGCAATGAGCAGTTCTTC.

J is TRBJ2-3 and V is TRBV6-5; D perhaps matches TRBD2 (5 bases). Germline assignment: CDR1 MNHEY and CDR2 SVGAGI. The V gene lost 1 base and the J gene lost 4 bases, with 12 bases spanning the gap. The CDR3 is 15 amino acids. The CDR3 DNA reads as TGTGCCAGCAGTTACTTCGCAAACGGGGCAGATACGCAGTATTTT. Its translation is CASSYFANGADTQYF.

The chain combines TRBV5-4 with TRBJ1-1; 9 bases line up with TRBD1. Trimming removed 0 bases from V and 0 bases from J; junction bases left unmatched: 3. This CDR3 has 16 amino acids. Germline lookup yields CDR1 SGHNT and CDR2 YYREEE (reference sequence). The CDR3 sequence: CASSLGTGVMNTEAFF. In DNA form, the CDR3 reads TGTGCCAGCAGCTTGGGGACAGGGGTAATGAACACTGAAGCTTTCTTT.